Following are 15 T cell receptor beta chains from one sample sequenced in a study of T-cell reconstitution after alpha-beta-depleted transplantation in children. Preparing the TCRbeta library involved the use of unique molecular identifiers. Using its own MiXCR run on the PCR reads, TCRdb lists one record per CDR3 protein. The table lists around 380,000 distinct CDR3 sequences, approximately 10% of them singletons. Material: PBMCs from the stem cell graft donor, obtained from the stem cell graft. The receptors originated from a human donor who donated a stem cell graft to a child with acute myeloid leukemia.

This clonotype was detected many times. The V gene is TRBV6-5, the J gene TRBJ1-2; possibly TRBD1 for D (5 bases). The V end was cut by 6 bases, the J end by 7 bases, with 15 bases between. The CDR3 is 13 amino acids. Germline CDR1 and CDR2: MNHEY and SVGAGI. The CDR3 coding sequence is TGTGCCAGCAGCCCGCCCGGGGCGGTTGGCTACACCTTC. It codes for CASSPPGAVGYTF.

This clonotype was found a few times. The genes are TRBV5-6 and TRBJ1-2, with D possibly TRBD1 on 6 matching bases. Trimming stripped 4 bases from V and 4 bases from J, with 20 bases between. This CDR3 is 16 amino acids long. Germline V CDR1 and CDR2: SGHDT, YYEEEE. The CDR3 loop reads CASSGRDIGKTYGYTF. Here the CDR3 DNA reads TGTGCCAGCAGCGGCCGGGACATAGGAAAGACCTATGGCTACACCTTC.

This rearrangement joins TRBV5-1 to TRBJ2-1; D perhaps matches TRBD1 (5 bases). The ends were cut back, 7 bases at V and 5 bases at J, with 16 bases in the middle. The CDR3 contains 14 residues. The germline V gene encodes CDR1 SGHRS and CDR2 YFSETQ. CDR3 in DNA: TGCGCCAGCGCCGATGTAACAGGTGACAATGAGCAGTTCTTC. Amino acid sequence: CASADVTGDNEQFF.

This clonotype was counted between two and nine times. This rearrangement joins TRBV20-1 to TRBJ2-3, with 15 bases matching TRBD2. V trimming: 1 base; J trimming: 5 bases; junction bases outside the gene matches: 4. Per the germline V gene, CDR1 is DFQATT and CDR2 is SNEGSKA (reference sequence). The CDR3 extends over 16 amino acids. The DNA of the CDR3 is TGCAGTGCTAGAGCCTGGACTAGCGGGGGGGTAGATACGCAGTATTTT. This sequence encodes CSARAWTSGGVDTQYF.

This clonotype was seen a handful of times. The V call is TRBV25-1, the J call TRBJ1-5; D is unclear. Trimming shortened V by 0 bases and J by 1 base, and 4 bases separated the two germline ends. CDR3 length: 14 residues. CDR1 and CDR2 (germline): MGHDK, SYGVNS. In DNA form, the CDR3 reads TGTGCCAGCAGTGAATATGGGAGCAATCAGCCCCAGCATTTT. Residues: CASSEYGSNQPQHF.

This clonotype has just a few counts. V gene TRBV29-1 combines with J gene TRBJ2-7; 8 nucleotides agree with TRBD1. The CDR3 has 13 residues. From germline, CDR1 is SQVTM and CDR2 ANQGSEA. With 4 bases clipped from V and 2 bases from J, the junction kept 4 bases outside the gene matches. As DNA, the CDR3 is TGCAGCGTTGCAAACAGGGGGGCCTACGAGCAGTACTTC. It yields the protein CSVANRGAYEQYF.

CDR3 amino acids: CAITTGENYNEQFF. CDR3 coding DNA: TGTGCCATCACCACGGGGGAGAATTACAATGAGCAGTTCTTC. The rearrangement joins TRBV10-3 to TRBJ2-1; weak D call: TRBD2 (6 bases). CDR1 and CDR2 (germline): ENHRY, SYGVKD. The CDR3 runs 14 residues. The V end was cut by 7 bases, the J end by 4 bases, with 14 bases between.

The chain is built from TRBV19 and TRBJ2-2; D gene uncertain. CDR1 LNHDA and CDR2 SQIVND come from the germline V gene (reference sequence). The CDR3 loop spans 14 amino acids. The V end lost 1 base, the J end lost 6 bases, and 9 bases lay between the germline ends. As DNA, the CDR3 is TGTGCCAGTAGTATAGCGGGCCCGGCCGGGGAGCTGTTTTTT. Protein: CASSIAGPAGELFF.

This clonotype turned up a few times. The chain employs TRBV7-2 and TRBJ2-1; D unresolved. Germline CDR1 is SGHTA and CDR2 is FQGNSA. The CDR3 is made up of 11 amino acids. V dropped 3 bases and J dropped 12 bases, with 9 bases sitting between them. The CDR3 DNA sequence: TGTGCCAGCAGCTTTGACTCTAGGCAGTTCTTC. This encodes CASSFDSRQFF.

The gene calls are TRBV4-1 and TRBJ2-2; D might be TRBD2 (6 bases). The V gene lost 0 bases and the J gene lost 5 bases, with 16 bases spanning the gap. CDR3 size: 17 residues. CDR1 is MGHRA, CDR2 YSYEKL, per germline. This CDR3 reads CASSQDDLAHGTGELFF. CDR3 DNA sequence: TGCGCCAGCAGCCAAGACGATCTAGCGCATGGGACCGGGGAGCTGTTTTTT.

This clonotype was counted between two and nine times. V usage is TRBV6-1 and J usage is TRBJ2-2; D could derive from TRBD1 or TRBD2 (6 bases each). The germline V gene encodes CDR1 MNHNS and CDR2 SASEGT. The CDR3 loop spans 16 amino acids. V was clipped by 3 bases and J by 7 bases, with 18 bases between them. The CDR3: CASSDTTGGSGGELFF. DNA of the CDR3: TGTGCCAGCAGTGATACAACCGGGGGCTCAGGCGGGGAGCTGTTTTTT.

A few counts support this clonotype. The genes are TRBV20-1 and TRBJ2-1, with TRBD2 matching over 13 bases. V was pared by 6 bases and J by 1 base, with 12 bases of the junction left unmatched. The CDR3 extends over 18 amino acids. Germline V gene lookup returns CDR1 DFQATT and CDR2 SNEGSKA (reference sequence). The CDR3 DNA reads TGCAGTGCCAGAAGGACTAGCGGGGGATATCGGTCCTACAATGAGCAGTTCTTC. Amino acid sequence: CSARRTSGGYRSYNEQFF.

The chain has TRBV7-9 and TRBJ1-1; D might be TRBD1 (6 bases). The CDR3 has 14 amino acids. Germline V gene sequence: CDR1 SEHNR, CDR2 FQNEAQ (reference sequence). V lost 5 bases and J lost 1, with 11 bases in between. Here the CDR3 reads CASSAGQQNTEAFF. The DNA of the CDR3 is TGTGCCAGCAGCGCCGGACAGCAGAACACTGAAGCTTTCTTT.

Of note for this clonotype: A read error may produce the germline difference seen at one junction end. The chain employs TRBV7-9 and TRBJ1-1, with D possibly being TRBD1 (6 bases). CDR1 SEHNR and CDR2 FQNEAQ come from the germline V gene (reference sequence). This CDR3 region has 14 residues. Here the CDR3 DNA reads TGTGCCAGCAGGTTAGGGGGGATGACCACTGAAGCTTTCTTT. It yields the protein CASRLGGMTTEAFF.

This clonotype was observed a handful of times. The CDR3 nucleotides read TGTGCCAGCAGTTTAAGAGAACAAGAGACCCAGTACTTC. Its protein is CASSLREQETQYF. The J gene is TRBJ2-5, the V gene TRBV12-3 or TRBV12-4; D is undetermined. Trimming stripped 2 bases from V and 2 bases from J, with 6 bases between. The CDR3 loop spans 13 amino acids.